The next 15 T cell receptor beta chains were all read from a single sample in a study of esophageal squamous cell carcinoma under preoperative chemotherapy. Time point meaning: before preoperative PTX-NDP chemotherapy. TCRdb independently ran MiXCR on the PCR reads; one entry per CDR3 protein. The sample has fewer than 15,000 distinct CDR3 sequences; roughly 50% are singletons. Specimen collection occurred from a patient given preoperative chemotherapy. The receptors come from a human donor with esophageal squamous cell carcinoma. The donor label of this sample is uncertain.

By frequency in the sample, this clonotype is medium-sized. The chain employs TRBV6-1 and TRBJ2-1, with TRBD2 identical over 8 bases. V lost 8 bases to trimming and J lost 2 bases; unmatched junction nucleotides: 8. CDR1 is MNHNS and CDR2 is SASEGT in the germline V gene. The CDR3 runs to 15 residues. CDR3 protein: CASLPGLGAYNEQFF. The CDR3 coding sequence is TGTGCCAGCCTCCCGGGACTAGGGGCCTACAATGAGCAGTTCTTC.

This clonotype was detected only a few times. The rearrangement uses TRBV4-2 and TRBJ2-1; 14 nucleotides match TRBD2. The DNA matches TRBJ2-5 better at its end, which makes the J call doubtful. CDR1 and CDR2 (germline): LGHNA, YNFKEQ. The CDR3 is 17 amino acids. This CDR3 is CASSPTSGRAEVETQYF. CDR3 DNA: TGTGCCAGCAGCCCGACTAGCGGGAGGGCCGAGGTAGAGACCCAGTACTTC.

The chain carries TRBV6-1 and TRBJ2-7; possibly TRBD2 for D (5 bases). The better agreement between TRBJ2-5 and the DNA end casts doubt on the J call. Per the germline V gene, CDR1 is MNHNS and CDR2 is SASEGT. This CDR3 contains 12 residues. For the CDR3, the DNA is TGTGCCAGCAGCCGGGGCCAAGAGACCCAGTACTTC. This sequence encodes CASSRGQETQYF.

The genes are TRBV6-5 and TRBJ2-3; 8 nucleotides line up with TRBD2. Germline lookup yields CDR1 MNHEY and CDR2 SVGAGI. CDR3 length: 16 residues. Trimming removed 0 bases from V and 3 bases from J; junction bases left unmatched: 5. The CDR3 DNA reads as TGTGCCAGCAGTTACTCGCCTCCGGGAGGGACAGATACGCAGTATTTT. Residues: CASSYSPPGGTDTQYF.

This chain uses TRBV6-1 with TRBJ2-3, with a possible D match to TRBD2 (6 bases). The DNA matches TRBJ2-7 better at its end, which makes the J call doubtful. Germline V gene lookup returns CDR1 MNHNS and CDR2 SASEGT. The CDR3 contains 15 residues. The CDR3 spells CARGLGGGGAETQYF. The CDR3 DNA follows: TGTGCCAGGGGGCTCGGGGGAGGTGGGGCAGAGACGCAGTACTTC.

This clonotype ranks as medium-sized. The genes are TRBV12-3 or TRBV12-4 and TRBJ1-6, with D possibly matching TRBD1 (5 bases). With 5 bases removed from V and 10 bases from J, the gap between germline ends came to 15 bases. The CDR3 covers 14 residues. The CDR3 DNA is TGTGCCAGCAGTCCACGGGACCACGAGTCACCCCTCCACTTT. This encodes CASSPRDHESPLHF.

The table lists this clonotype with a few counts. This chain connects TRBV6-1 to TRBJ2-1; TRBD1 matches at 9 bases. Per the germline V gene, CDR1 is MNHNS and CDR2 is SASEGT. The CDR3 is 14 amino acids. J was trimmed by 16 bases and V by 3 bases; bases with no gene match: 13. CDR3 bases: TGTGCCAGCAGTGATTTTTCCAATCCGGGACAGGGTTTCTTC. Residues: CASSDFSNPGQGFF.

The chain couples TRBV6-1 to TRBJ2-1; D remains ambiguous. The CDR3 covers 14 residues. The V end lost 7 bases, the J end lost 9 bases, and 19 bases lay between the germline ends. Germline-derived CDR1 and CDR2 are MNHNS and SASEGT. CDR3 nucleotide sequence: TGTGCCAGCAACCCAAGGGCGTATGGAGCTGAGCAGTTCTTC. It encodes CASNPRAYGAEQFF.

V gene TRBV7-8 combines with J gene TRBJ2-1; D is unclear. The germline gives CDR1 SGHVS, CDR2 FQNEAQ. The CDR3 contains 15 residues. V was pared by 5 bases and J by 10 bases, with 21 bases between. The CDR3 loop is CASSVRATEVGEQFF. For the CDR3, the DNA is TGTGCCAGCAGCGTCCGGGCGACCGAGGTCGGCGAGCAGTTCTTC.

This clonotype has a count of ten or more. The rearrangement links TRBV7-2 to TRBJ2-6; D possibly corresponds to TRBD2 (6 bases). The CDR3 spans 14 residues. Germline values: CDR1 SGHTA, CDR2 FQGNSA. Trimming pared 5 bases from V and 4 bases from J, leaving 9 bases between. CDR3 region: CASSGGLGANVLTF. Written as DNA, the CDR3 is TGTGCCAGCAGCGGGGGGTTAGGGGCCAACGTCCTGACTTTC. The whole variable domain, filled in from reference TRBV7-2 and TRBJ2-6, reads GAGVSQSPSNKVTEKGKDVELRCDPISGHTALYWYRQSLGQGLEFLIYFQGNSAPDKSGLPSDRFSAERTGGSVSTLTIQRTQQEDSAVYLCASSGGLGANVLTFGAGSRLTVL.

There are a few counts of this clonotype. J is TRBJ2-1 and V is TRBV6-1; no reliable D call. The DNA end is a closer match to TRBJ2-7, so the J assignment may be wrong. This CDR3 contains 15 residues. Germline V gives CDR1 MNHNS, CDR2 SASEGT. This CDR3 is CASSARASSYNEQYF. In nucleotides, the CDR3 is TGTGCCAGCAGTGCCCGGGCGAGCTCCTACAATGAGCAGTACTTC.

The V gene is TRBV6-1, the J gene TRBJ2-1, with TRBD2 as a possible D gene (5 bases). The end of the DNA fits TRBJ2-7 better, so the J call may be wrong. Germline V lookup: CDR1 MNHNS, CDR2 SASEGT. The CDR3 contains 15 residues. The CDR3 loop reads CASGEDSVSPDTQYF. CDR3 in DNA: TGTGCCAGCGGGGAAGATAGCGTGAGCCCCGATACGCAGTACTTC.

The J gene is TRBJ2-1, the V gene TRBV3-1, with a weak D call TRBD1 (5 bases). V was clipped by 3 bases and J by 4 bases, with 13 bases between them. CDR1 is LGHDT and CDR2 is YNNKEL in the germline V gene (reference sequence). The CDR3 spans 15 residues. The DNA of the CDR3 is TGTGCCAGCAGCCAGAAATGGGGCGGTTACAATGAGCAGTTCTTC. It codes for CASSQKWGGYNEQFF.

Here the CDR3 DNA reads TGTGCCAGCAGTTTAGGGGCAGATACGCAGTATTTT. This encodes CASSLGADTQYF. The genes are TRBV12-3 or TRBV12-4 and TRBJ2-3; D call uncertain. The CDR3 runs to 12 residues. Trimming shortened V by 1 base and J by 4 bases, and 3 bases separated the two germline ends.

The rearrangement links TRBV7-9 to TRBJ2-1, with D unresolved. CDR1 is SEHNR and CDR2 is FQNEAQ in the germline V gene (reference sequence). This CDR3 is 13 amino acids long. V was cut by 6 bases and J by 7 bases, with 13 bases left in between. The CDR3, as DNA: TGTGCCAGCAGTCACGAACGGTCAAATGAGCAGTTCTTC. The encoded protein is CASSHERSNEQFF.